Presented here are 5 T cell receptor beta chains from one specimen sequenced in a study of human thymus T cells. TCRdb keeps only in-frame clones here, not all; method: immunoSEQ multiplex PCR. This repertoire shows about 50,000 clones, over 90% found once; its top ten account for approximately 0.16%. The specimen sequenced was blood. These receptors came from a girl less than two years old with a congenital heart defect but otherwise immunologically healthy.

The chain has TRBV5-1 and TRBJ1-4, with D perhaps TRBD1 (5 bases). Trimming took off 4 bases at V and 5 bases at J, with 18 bases between the two ends. The CDR3 is 16 residues long. The germline V gene encodes CDR1 SGHRS and CDR2 YFSETQ. CDR3 sequence (DNA): TGCGCCAGCAGCGGGGAAGGGACGGCGAGGAATGAAAAACTGTTTTTT. It specifies CASSGEGTARNEKLFF.

The chain uses TRBV19 and TRBJ1-1; D ambiguous. The germline gives CDR1 LNHDA, CDR2 SQIVND (reference sequence). The CDR3 has 15 residues. The ends were cut back, 3 bases at V and 1 base at J, with 12 bases in the middle. The CDR3 protein is CASSIAYSGNTEAFF. The CDR3, as DNA: TGTGCCAGTAGTATCGCCTATTCGGGGAACACTGAAGCTTTCTTT.

Details on this clone: A junction end diverges from the germline sequence, so it may reflect a read error. The chain recombines TRBV7-8 with TRBJ2-1, with TRBD1 matching 8 bases. CDR1 is SGHVS and CDR2 is FQNEAQ in the germline V gene. This CDR3 contains 11 residues. The CDR3 DNA reads TGTGCCTGCGATACAGGGGACAGGCGGCTCTTC. Translating gives CACDTGDRRLF.

The V and J genes are TRBV4-2 and TRBJ2-5; 16 nucleotides align to TRBD2. The CDR3 runs 17 residues. CDR1 and CDR2 from the germline V gene are LGHNA and YNFKEQ. The trim removed 3 bases at V and 5 bases at J, leaving 6 bases unmatched. The CDR3 DNA reads TGTGCCAGCAGCCAGGACGGGACTAGCGGGAGGGGGGAGACCCAGTACTTC. It yields the protein CASSQDGTSGRGETQYF.

In its sample, this clone was seen once. The rearrangement joins TRBV5-6 to TRBJ1-4; tentatively, D is TRBD1 (6 bases). This CDR3 comprises 13 residues. Trimming stripped 4 bases from V and 8 bases from J, with 12 bases between. Germline values: CDR1 SGHDT, CDR2 YYEEEE. CDR3 bases: TGTGCCAGCAGCGCGGGGGCGCGGGAAAAACTGTTTTTT. Translating gives CASSAGAREKLFF. Variable domain in full (rest from reference TRBV5-6 and TRBJ1-4): DAGVTQSPTHLIKTRGQQVTLRCSPKSGHDTVSWYQQALGQGPQFIFQYYEEEERQRGNFPDRFSGHQFPNYSSELNVNALLLGDSALYLCASSAGAREKLFFGSGTQLSVL.